One and the same sample provided the 27 T cell receptor beta chains below, sequenced in a study of blood T cell repertoires in COVID-19. This table comes from immunoSEQ multiplex PCR, and its TCRdb copy is limited to in-frame clones, with some not included. The sample shows roughly 330,000 clones, approximately 88% of them seen only once. Input material: peripheral blood. The receptors come from a man aged 18 to 30 who had recovered from COVID-19.

The chain uses TRBV7-8 and TRBJ1-1; TRBD1 matches at 7 bases. Trimming took 6 bases from V and 1 from J; bases not matched to a gene: 2. This CDR3 region has 13 residues. CDR1 is SGHVS, CDR2 FQNEAQ, per germline. The CDR3 here is CASRGQPNTEAFF. The CDR3 nucleotides read TGTGCCAGCAGGGGACAGCCGAACACTGAAGCTTTCTTT.

The gene calls are TRBV27 and TRBJ2-3; 7 bases agree with TRBD1. This CDR3 region has 15 residues. Germline V gene data show CDR1 as MNHEY and CDR2 as SMNVEV (reference sequence). Trimming removed 3 bases from V and 4 bases from J; junction bases left unmatched: 7. CDR3 loop: CASSLAQGWADTQYF. CDR3 nucleotide sequence: TGTGCCAGCAGTTTGGCACAGGGGTGGGCAGATACGCAGTATTTT.

The V and J genes are TRBV5-1 and TRBJ2-7, with TRBD1 identical over 10 bases. Germline V gene lookup returns CDR1 SGHRS and CDR2 YFSETQ. The CDR3 has 16 residues. V lost 2 bases to trimming and J lost 2 bases; unmatched junction nucleotides: 7. The CDR3 DNA follows: TGCGCCAGCAGCTTACTCGCCGGGACAGGGGCCTACGAGCAGTACTTC. Translating it yields CASSLLAGTGAYEQYF.

The chain combines TRBV6-1 with TRBJ2-1; D not resolved. The CDR3 has 15 amino acids. Trimming removed 0 bases at V and 9 bases at J, with 15 bases between. Germline V CDR1 and CDR2: MNHNS, SASEGT. CDR3 coding DNA: TGTGCCAGCAGTGAAGCGCGCTACCGGCGGAGTGAGCAGTTCTTC. Its translation is CASSEARYRRSEQFF.

J is TRBJ2-6 and V is TRBV7-8, with 11 bases matching TRBD1. J gave up 0 bases and V 3 bases, and 16 bases lay outside the gene matches. The CDR3 consists of 22 residues. The germline gives CDR1 SGHVS, CDR2 FQNEAQ. The CDR3 reads CASSFRLDRGLPTDSGANVLTF. The CDR3 DNA reads as TGTGCCAGCAGCTTCAGACTGGACAGGGGGCTTCCAACCGACTCTGGGGCCAACGTCCTGACTTTC.

The chain couples TRBV18 to TRBJ2-1; D possibly corresponds to TRBD2 (6 bases). Trimming took 0 bases from V and 2 from J, leaving 20 bases between them. The CDR3 is 19 amino acids. Germline V gene sequence: CDR1 KGHSH, CDR2 LQKENI. The chain's CDR3 is CASSPPFGERVYAYNEQFF. CDR3 sequence (DNA): TGTGCCAGCTCACCACCGTTCGGGGAGCGGGTGTATGCCTACAATGAGCAGTTCTTC.

This clone has a handful of counts. The chain carries TRBV4-3 and TRBJ2-6; D remains ambiguous. The CDR3 is made up of 16 amino acids. Trimming took off 0 bases at V and 4 bases at J, with 10 bases between the two ends. The V gene's germline CDR1 is LGHNA and CDR2 YSLEER. The CDR3 spells CASSQDIQSGANVLTF. The DNA for the CDR3 is TGCGCCAGCAGCCAAGATATTCAGTCCGGGGCCAACGTCCTGACTTTC.

This clone was counted a single time. The chain recombines TRBV5-1 with TRBJ2-7; tentative D call: TRBD2 (7 bases). V was clipped by 0 bases and J by 4 bases, with 14 bases between them. The germline V gene has CDR1 SGHRS and CDR2 YFSETQ. The CDR3 contains 15 residues. The CDR3 protein is CASSLEGGSPYEQYF. CDR3 DNA: TGCGCCAGCAGCTTGGAGGGGGGGTCTCCATACGAGCAGTACTTC.

The V and J genes are TRBV7-3 and TRBJ1-3; 7 nucleotides match TRBD1. The germline gives CDR1 SGHTA, CDR2 FQGTGA. There are 16 residues in the CDR3. The junction had 7 bases not matched to a gene; V was cut back by 5 bases and J by 0 bases. The CDR3 bases are TGTGCCAGCAGCGCAGGGGGGACAGCCTCTGGAAACACCATATATTTT. Protein: CASSAGGTASGNTIYF.

This sequence joins TRBV18 and TRBJ2-7, with TRBD2 matching over 11 bases. This CDR3 spans 16 amino acids. V was pared by 1 base and J by 1 base, with 3 bases of the junction left unmatched. Germline CDR1 reads KGHSH; CDR2 reads LQKENI. The DNA of the CDR3 is TGTGCCAGCTCACCACGGGCTAGCGGGAGGTCCTACGAGCAGTACTTC. Its protein is CASSPRASGRSYEQYF.

This clone was detected only once. The chain employs TRBV5-1 and TRBJ2-7; 11 bases match TRBD1. The ends lost 4 bases at V and 5 bases at J; junction bases unmatched: 8. There are 15 residues in the CDR3. Germline CDR1 reads SGHRS; CDR2 reads YFSETQ. In DNA, the CDR3 is TGCGCCAGCAGCAATACGGGACAGGGGGTCCACGAGCAGTACTTC. Its protein product is CASSNTGQGVHEQYF.

The chain combines TRBV27 with TRBJ1-2, with a tentative D call TRBD1 (6 bases). CDR3 size: 13 residues. Germline V gene lookup returns CDR1 MNHEY and CDR2 SMNVEV (reference sequence). V was shortened by 1 base and J by 7 bases, with 10 bases between the two germline ends. The CDR3 here is CASSLLGGIGYTF. In DNA form, the CDR3 reads TGTGCCAGCAGTTTATTAGGGGGTATTGGCTACACCTTC.

The chain recombines TRBV11-2 with TRBJ1-2; 7 bases line up with TRBD1. The junction had 8 bases not matched to a gene; V was cut back by 5 bases and J by 8 bases. Per the germline V gene, CDR1 is SGHAT and CDR2 is FQNNGV. This CDR3 has 13 amino acids. CDR3 loop: CASSPGTAGGYTF. In DNA, the CDR3 is TGTGCCAGCAGCCCCGGGACAGCCGGAGGCTACACCTTC.

The chain employs TRBV18 and TRBJ2-7; 9 positions agree with TRBD1. Germline V gene data show CDR1 as KGHSH and CDR2 as LQKENI. The CDR3 has 16 residues. The ends lost 0 bases at V and 3 bases at J; junction bases unmatched: 6. In nucleotides, the CDR3 is TGTGCCAGCTCACCACCGTCAGGGACAGGGCTCTACGAGCAGTACTTC. This translates into CASSPPSGTGLYEQYF.

The chain is built from TRBV5-1 and TRBJ2-1, with a possible D match to TRBD2 (6 bases). The germline CDR1 and CDR2 sequences are SGHRS and YFSETQ. Trimming stripped 3 bases from V and 8 bases from J, with 18 bases between. This CDR3 region has 15 residues. The CDR3 DNA follows: TGCGCCAGCAGCTGGGGCCGGGGAGGTCAGGATGAGCAGTTCTTC. Translating it yields CASSWGRGGQDEQFF.

The J gene is TRBJ2-7, the V gene TRBV20-1; D possibly corresponds to TRBD1 (6 bases). CDR1 is DFQATT and CDR2 is SNEGSKA in the germline V gene (reference sequence). The CDR3 runs 11 residues. V was pared by 6 bases and J by 5 bases, with 11 bases between. Here the CDR3 reads CSAEQGNEQYF. CDR3 sequence (DNA): TGCAGTGCCGAACAGGGAAACGAGCAGTACTTC.

The chain links TRBV18 to TRBJ2-3; 7 bases are shared with TRBD1. CDR3 length equals 15 residues. Per germline, CDR1 KGHSH and CDR2 LQKENI. Trimming at V came to 3 bases and at J to 3 bases, leaving 6 bases not matched to a gene. The CDR3 is CASSPNRGTTDTQYF. CDR3 nucleotide sequence: TGTGCCAGCTCACCTAACAGGGGAACGACAGATACGCAGTATTTT.

The chain joins TRBV7-3 to TRBJ2-5; 13 bases are shared with TRBD2. Germline CDR1 reads SGHTA; CDR2 reads FQGTGA. V shed 4 bases and J 5 bases; nucleotides not matched to a gene: 4. The CDR3 extends over 15 amino acids. CDR3 amino acids: CASSSGLAGVETQYF. In DNA form, the CDR3 reads TGTGCCAGCAGCTCTGGACTAGCGGGAGTTGAGACCCAGTACTTC.

V and J are TRBV18 and TRBJ2-2; perhaps TRBD2 as D (6 bases). V was clipped by 0 bases and J by 6 bases, with 11 bases between them. The CDR3 spans 15 residues. Per the germline V gene, CDR1 is KGHSH and CDR2 is LQKENI. The CDR3 protein is CASSPPLGGSGELFF. The DNA for the CDR3 is TGTGCCAGCTCACCACCGTTGGGGGGATCCGGGGAGCTGTTTTTT.

This rearrangement joins TRBV11-2 to TRBJ1-3, with 9 bases that match TRBD1. V lost 5 bases to trimming and J lost 0 bases; unmatched junction nucleotides: 14. The length of the CDR3 is 19 residues. Germline V gives CDR1 SGHAT, CDR2 FQNNGV. The CDR3 DNA sequence: TGTGCCAGCAGCCAAACCGGGACAGGGTCAAGGAGCTCTGGAAACACCATATATTTT. Its protein is CASSQTGTGSRSSGNTIYF.

This clone has a single count. The rearrangement joins TRBV4-2 to TRBJ2-1, with D perhaps TRBD1 (6 bases). CDR3 length equals 16 residues. CDR1 LGHNA and CDR2 YNFKEQ come from the germline V gene. Trimming took off 0 bases at V and 9 bases at J, with 18 bases between the two ends. In DNA, the CDR3 is TGTGCCAGCAGCCAAGAAGGCAGGGGCGGGTCAAGTGAGCAGTTCTTC. Translating it yields CASSQEGRGGSSEQFF.

The rearrangement joins TRBV2 to TRBJ2-5; 10 positions match TRBD2. The germline V gene encodes CDR1 SNHLY and CDR2 FYNNEI. The CDR3 is 17 amino acids. Trimming at V came to 2 bases and at J to 6 bases, leaving 12 bases not matched to a gene. The CDR3 DNA reads as TGTGCCAGCAGTGAAAGGAGCGGGAGGGCCACGGGACAGACCCAGTACTTC. This sequence encodes CASSERSGRATGQTQYF.

This chain links TRBV5-1 with TRBJ1-2; D is ambiguous. Trimming left V 0 bases short and J 7 bases short, with 10 bases between. CDR3 length: 13 residues. In germline, CDR1 is SGHRS, CDR2 YFSETQ. CDR3 in DNA: TGCGCCAGCAGCTTGGCACAGCCCTCTGGCTACACCTTC. Its translation: CASSLAQPSGYTF.

The genes are TRBV7-9 and TRBJ2-7, with 9 bases aligning to TRBD1. After removal of 3 bases from V and 8 bases from J, the junction contained 8 bases not matched to a gene. The CDR3 consists of 14 residues. Germline CDR1 is SEHNR and CDR2 is FQNEAQ (reference sequence). The CDR3 reads CASSLGQGPSKQYF. The CDR3 region has the DNA TGTGCCAGCAGCTTGGGACAGGGACCTAGCAAGCAGTACTTC.

The chain employs TRBV7-2 and TRBJ1-1, with 8 bases that match TRBD1. Losses at the gene ends were 6 bases for V and 4 bases for J; bases not matched to a gene: 7. The germline gives CDR1 SGHTA, CDR2 FQGNSA. This CDR3 is built from 14 residues. In nucleotides, the CDR3 is TGTGCCAGCAGGGTTGGACAGGGTTTCACTGAAGCTTTCTTT. It translates to CASRVGQGFTEAFF.

This sequence joins TRBV7-3 and TRBJ1-1; TRBD1 aligns across 8 bases. CDR3 size: 13 residues. The V gene's germline CDR1 is SGHTA and CDR2 FQGTGA. The junction had 6 bases not matched to a gene; V was cut back by 6 bases and J by 6 bases. The CDR3 loop is CASRKTDRAEAFF. CDR3 sequence (DNA): TGTGCCAGCAGAAAAACGGACAGGGCTGAAGCTTTCTTT.

The rearrangement uses TRBV5-4 and TRBJ1-1; a possible D gene is TRBD1 (6 bases). Between the trimmed V and J ends, which lost 3 bases and 8 bases, there was a span of 17 bases. This CDR3 spans 14 amino acids. CDR1 is SGHNT and CDR2 is YYREEE in the germline V gene (reference sequence). The CDR3 coding sequence is TGTGCCAGCAGCTCGAAGGACAGAGGGAGCGAAGCTTTCTTT. It is translated as CASSSKDRGSEAFF.